This TCR beta chain is from a study of neurological immune-mediated disorders. This clonotype appeared many times. As yet, its antigen is unknown. 5'RACE employing 10-nucleotide random UMIs yielded the cDNA. TCRdb used MiXCR to reprocess the 5' RACE reads, holding one entry per CDR3 protein. The repertoire consists of 55,000 to 65,000 distinct CDR3 sequences, with less than 4% occurring once and the leading ten covering over 2%. General study results and limits: Falling below healthy controls, multiple sclerosis showed the least TCR clonal expansion, while HTLV-1-associated myelopathy showed the most.

The CDR3 is 15 residues long. Per germline, CDR1 SEHNR and CDR2 FQNEAQ (reference sequence). The V and J ends lost 0 bases and 4 bases respectively, with 12 bases between them. What was sequenced was PBMCs. The chain uses TRBV7-9 and TRBJ1-1, with D uncertain. This TCR was recovered from a woman in her 50s with multiple sclerosis. In DNA form, the CDR3 reads TGTGCCAGCAGCTTAGCCCCCGCAGGCCTCACTGAAGCTTTCTTT. It codes for CASSLAPAGLTEAFF.